These 26 T cell receptor beta chains share one sample of origin, sequenced in a study of blood T cell repertoires in COVID-19. TCRdb's copy holds only in-frame clones and misses some; the assay was immunoSEQ multiplex PCR. The sample shows approximately 64,000 clones, 70% to 85% of them seen only once. What was sequenced was peripheral blood. These receptor sequences come from a woman between 70 and 85 years old with acute or convalescent COVID-19.

With respect to this clone: Other DNA sequences within the sample encode an identical CDR3. The chain employs TRBV7-2 and TRBJ2-3; 7 bases fit TRBD2. V lost 5 bases, J lost 1 base, and 6 bases stayed unmatched. Per germline, CDR1 SGHTA and CDR2 FQGNSA. The CDR3 runs to 15 residues. CDR3 sequence (DNA): TGTGCCAGCAGCCCTAGCGGCCAGGGCACAGATACGCAGTATTTT. Its translation is CASSPSGQGTDTQYF.

The chain carries TRBV27 and TRBJ2-5, with D tentatively TRBD1 (6 bases). Trimming shortened V by 6 bases and J by 0 bases, and 11 bases separated the two germline ends. In germline, CDR1 is MNHEY, CDR2 SMNVEV (reference sequence). CDR3 length equals 14 residues. CDR3 nucleotides: TGTGCCAGCAGCCGAGGGGACAACCAAGAGACCCAGTACTTC. Its protein is CASSRGDNQETQYF.

The CDR3 bases are TGTGCCAGCAGCTTAGGCAGGGCTGGGGCCAACGTCCTGACTTTC. Translated: CASSLGRAGANVLTF. The chain employs TRBV11-2 and TRBJ2-6; the D gene is possibly TRBD1 (5 bases). The CDR3 length is 15 residues. The V gene lost 1 base and the J gene lost 2 bases, with 6 bases spanning the gap. Germline CDR1 and CDR2: SGHAT and FQNNGV.

The CDR3 DNA reads TGTGCCAGCAGCACTTATGCGGACTCTGGGGCCAACGTCCTGACTTTC. Translating gives CASSTYADSGANVLTF. V gene TRBV7-2 combines with J gene TRBJ2-6; D remains ambiguous. Germline CDR1 SGHTA, CDR2 FQGNSA. V lost 5 bases, J lost 0 bases, and 11 bases lay in between. This CDR3 comprises 16 residues.

The CDR3 region is CASSQGGGLAGNQETQYF. The CDR3 nucleotides read TGTGCCAGCAGCCAAGGAGGGGGACTAGCGGGGAATCAAGAGACCCAGTACTTC. The chain has TRBV4-2 and TRBJ2-5; 13 bases align to TRBD2. Per germline, CDR1 LGHNA and CDR2 YNFKEQ. V lost 1 base to trimming and J lost 2 bases; unmatched junction nucleotides: 7. This CDR3 is 18 amino acids long.

The rearrangement uses TRBV11-2 and TRBJ2-7; 10 bases are a match to TRBD1. Germline trimming cut 6 bases from V and 4 bases from J; bases unmatched to any gene: 12. The length of the CDR3 is 16 residues. Germline V CDR1 and CDR2: SGHAT, FQNNGV. DNA for the CDR3: TGTGCCAGCAGTCGCCACACCGGACAGGGGGGGTACGAGCAGTACTTC. The encoded protein is CASSRHTGQGGYEQYF.

The chain carries TRBV30 and TRBJ1-5; D is ambiguous. Per germline, CDR1 GTSNPN and CDR2 SVGIG (reference sequence). Trimming removed 1 base at V and 2 bases at J, with 9 bases between. The CDR3 length is 14 residues. The CDR3 region is CAWSGGMGNQPQHF. The DNA for the CDR3 is TGTGCCTGGAGTGGCGGGATGGGCAATCAGCCCCAGCATTTT.

This chain links TRBV7-2 with TRBJ1-6; D ambiguous. The germline CDR1 and CDR2 sequences are SGHTA and FQGNSA. Between the trimmed V and J ends, which lost 5 bases and 8 bases, there was a span of 10 bases. The CDR3 covers 13 residues. The CDR3 DNA follows: TGTGCCAGCAGCCTAGTCGGGGATTCACCCCTCCACTTT. Its protein is CASSLVGDSPLHF. The variable domain in full, with the rest retrieved from reference TRBV7-2 and TRBJ1-6, is GAGVSQSPSNKVTEKGKDVELRCDPISGHTALYWYRQSLGQGLEFLIYFQGNSAPDKSGLPSDRFSAERTGGSVSTLTIQRTQQEDSAVYLCASSLVGDSPLHFGNGTRLTVT.

The chain uses TRBV10-3 and TRBJ2-7, with D tentatively TRBD1 (5 bases). The CDR3 has 14 residues. Germline CDR1 and CDR2: ENHRY and SYGVKD. V lost 6 bases and J lost 5, with 17 bases in between. The CDR3 DNA follows: TGTGCCATCAGAGGAGCAGGGTTCCGAAACGAGCAGTACTTC. Translating gives CAIRGAGFRNEQYF.

In this sample, this clone turned up a few times. The V call is TRBV7-9, the J call TRBJ2-7, with D hard to call. The V and J ends lost 5 bases and 4 bases respectively, with 9 bases between them. The CDR3 covers 12 residues. Germline assignment: CDR1 SEHNR and CDR2 FQNEAQ (reference sequence). CDR3 sequence reads: CASSPSDYEQYF. The CDR3, as DNA: TGTGCCAGCAGCCCTAGTGATTACGAGCAGTACTTC.

The genes are TRBV5-6 and TRBJ2-5, with TRBD1 as a possible D gene (6 bases). There are 15 residues in the CDR3. Germline V gene lookup returns CDR1 SGHDT and CDR2 YYEEEE. V lost 5 bases, J lost 4 bases, and 18 bases lay in between. This CDR3 is CASSQKTGWIETQYF. Written as DNA, the CDR3 is TGTGCCAGCAGTCAAAAAACAGGGTGGATAGAGACCCAGTACTTC.

This chain connects TRBV6-5 to TRBJ1-1, with D unclear. Trimming removed 0 bases from V and 3 bases from J, with 5 bases in between. Germline CDR1 MNHEY, CDR2 SVGAGI. The CDR3 has 13 residues. CDR3 sequence (DNA): TGTGCCAGCAGTTACTCCCTTTACACTGAAGCTTTCTTT. This encodes CASSYSLYTEAFF.

The chain is built from TRBV5-4 and TRBJ2-1, with 7 bases that match TRBD1. The junction had 2 bases not matched to a gene; V was cut back by 4 bases and J by 1 base. CDR3 length: 14 amino acids. Germline V gives CDR1 SGHNT, CDR2 YYREEE (reference sequence). The CDR3 loop is CASSMGQSYNEQFF. Written as DNA, the CDR3 is TGTGCCAGCAGCATGGGACAGTCCTACAATGAGCAGTTCTTC. The entire variable domain, with the rest obtained from reference TRBV5-4 and TRBJ2-1, is as follows: ETGVTQSPTHLIKTRGQQVTLRCSSQSGHNTVSWYQQALGQGPQFIFQYYREEENGRGNFPPRFSGLQFPNYSSELNVNALELDDSALYLCASSMGQSYNEQFFGPGTRLTVL.

This clone was detected a few times. CDR3: CASGTGPYGYTF. CDR3 bases: TGTGCCAGCGGGACAGGGCCCTATGGCTACACCTTC. V gene TRBV10-3 combines with J gene TRBJ1-2; 9 bases are a match to TRBD1. The junction had 4 bases not matched to a gene; V was cut back by 10 bases and J by 4 bases. The CDR3 length is 12 residues. Germline values: CDR1 ENHRY, CDR2 SYGVKD.

Here the CDR3 reads CASSQDRDYYEQYF. Written as DNA, the CDR3 is TGTGCCAGCAGCCAAGACAGGGACTACTACGAGCAGTACTTC. The chain uses TRBV3-1 (or the pseudogene TRBV3-2) and TRBJ2-7, with TRBD2 matching over 7 bases. The CDR3 runs 14 residues. V lost 0 bases, J lost 3 bases, and 2 bases stayed unmatched. Germline V gene sequence: CDR1 LGHDT, CDR2 YNNKEL (reference sequence).

The chain joins TRBV24-1 to TRBJ1-5, with TRBD1 identical over 7 bases. Germline V gene lookup returns CDR1 KGHDR and CDR2 SFDVKD. Trimming removed 7 bases from V and 0 bases from J; junction bases left unmatched: 14. This CDR3 is built from 18 residues. The CDR3 nucleotides are TGTGCCACCAGGGAAATAGACAGGGCCTCCGCTAGCAATCAGCCCCAGCATTTT. It translates to CATREIDRASASNQPQHF.

The chain has TRBV6-5 and TRBJ2-1; D might be TRBD2 (5 bases). CDR3 size: 14 residues. Trimming removed 8 bases at V and 4 bases at J, with 15 bases between. Germline CDR1 and CDR2: MNHEY and SVGAGI. CDR3 loop: CASWGAGAYNEQFF. The CDR3 nucleotides are TGTGCCAGCTGGGGTGCGGGCGCTTACAATGAGCAGTTCTTC.

V usage is TRBV7-2 and J usage is TRBJ2-3, with 8 bases lining up with TRBD2. V shed 5 bases and J 3 bases; nucleotides not matched to a gene: 4. Germline loops: CDR1 SGHTA, CDR2 FQGNSA. The length of the CDR3 is 14 residues. CDR3 residues: CASSAQRGTDTQYF. CDR3 sequence (DNA): TGTGCCAGCAGCGCTCAGCGGGGGACAGATACGCAGTATTTT.

The chain carries TRBV11-2 and TRBJ2-3; 9 nucleotides align to TRBD2. V was pared by 6 bases and J by 2 bases, with 12 bases of the junction left unmatched. Germline-derived CDR1 and CDR2 are SGHAT and FQNNGV. The CDR3 runs to 17 residues. DNA for the CDR3: TGTGCCAGCAGTCTAAGGGCTCGGACTAGCGCCACAGATACGCAGTATTTT. As protein: CASSLRARTSATDTQYF.

This clone was observed a single time. This chain uses TRBV27 with TRBJ2-1; 7 bases are a match to TRBD2. V gave up 5 bases and J gave up 2 bases; unmatched junction bases: 12. The CDR3 extends over 17 amino acids. Per germline, CDR1 MNHEY and CDR2 SMNVEV (reference sequence). The DNA of the CDR3 is TGTGCCAGCAGTCCGGGGGTACGACTAGCTCCCTACAATGAGCAGTTCTTC. Encoded protein: CASSPGVRLAPYNEQFF.

This clone was counted a few times. The chain recombines TRBV28 with TRBJ1-4; the match to TRBD1 covers 9 bases. Germline-derived CDR1 and CDR2 are MDHEN and SYDVKM. This CDR3 comprises 16 residues. The junction had 11 bases not matched to a gene; V was cut back by 6 bases and J by 6 bases. CDR3 sequence: CASRSLTGGGYEKLFF. CDR3 nucleotide sequence: TGTGCCAGCAGATCCCTAACAGGGGGCGGGTATGAAAAACTGTTTTTT. The full variable domain, with the rest looked up from reference TRBV28 and TRBJ1-4, is DVKVTQSSRYLVKRTGEKVFLECVQDMDHENMFWYRQDPGLGLRLIYFSYDVKMKEKGDIPEGYSVSREKKERFSLILESASTNQTSMYLCASRSLTGGGYEKLFFGSGTQLSVL.

J is TRBJ1-1 and V is TRBV6-5; 8 bases fit TRBD1. The CDR3 is 14 amino acids. V lost 6 bases and J lost 6; bases outside the gene matches: 9. CDR1 is MNHEY, CDR2 SVGAGI, per germline. The CDR3 DNA sequence: TGTGCCAGCAGGTTAAAACAGGGGGTCGCTGAAGCTTTCTTT. Its translation: CASRLKQGVAEAFF.

This chain connects TRBV7-9 to TRBJ1-2, with 9 bases matching TRBD1. V gave up 5 bases and J gave up 5 bases; unmatched junction bases: 3. This CDR3 has 13 amino acids. The germline V gene encodes CDR1 SEHNR and CDR2 FQNEAQ (reference sequence). The CDR3 sequence is CASSLGQGYGYTF. CDR3 bases: TGTGCCAGCAGCCTGGGACAGGGATATGGCTACACCTTC.

The chain combines TRBV30 with TRBJ1-2; TRBD1 aligns across 9 bases. The CDR3 consists of 13 residues. The J segment lost 9 bases and the V segment lost 0 bases, leaving 5 bases of the junction unmatched. In germline, CDR1 is GTSNPN, CDR2 SVGIG (reference sequence). CDR3 DNA sequence: TGTGCCTGGAGTGTACTAGGACAGGGGAGCTACACCTTC. Translating it yields CAWSVLGQGSYTF.

V and J are TRBV3-1 (or the pseudogene TRBV3-2) and TRBJ2-5, with TRBD1 identical over 9 bases. The CDR3 has 16 amino acids. In germline, CDR1 is LGHDT, CDR2 YNNKEL (reference sequence). Trimming took 6 bases from V and 5 from J; bases not matched to a gene: 13. CDR3 in amino acids: CASSYTGTGIGETQYF. The CDR3 DNA reads as TGTGCCAGCAGTTATACCGGGACAGGGATAGGGGAGACCCAGTACTTC.

The chain recombines TRBV7-2 with TRBJ2-1; 10 bases fit TRBD2. The V segment lost 3 bases and the J segment 7 bases; nucleotides outside the gene matches: 9. This CDR3 has 16 residues. CDR1 and CDR2 (germline): SGHTA, FQGNSA. Here the CDR3 reads CASSFTGTSVPNEQFF. CDR3 bases: TGTGCCAGCAGCTTCACCGGGACTAGCGTTCCTAATGAGCAGTTCTTC.